These 32 T cell receptor beta chains came from one sample sequenced in a study of T cell repertoires in ileal Crohn's disease. The time point here: inflamed ileum from the surgical specimen. Sequencing was performed with immunoSEQ multiplex PCR; in TCRdb, only in-frame clones are kept and a portion is missing. The sample shows about 3,300 clones, approximately 95% of them seen only once. Sequencing was done on a sample of ileal tissue. These receptors all come from an adult with Crohn's disease.

The chain recombines TRBV20-1 with TRBJ2-5; possible D gene TRBD2, 5 bases. Germline V CDR1 and CDR2: DFQATT, SNEGSKA (reference sequence). The ends were cut back, 5 bases at V and 4 bases at J, with 8 bases in the middle. This CDR3 contains 11 residues. The CDR3 is CSARAGETQYF. The DNA for the CDR3 is TGCAGTGCTCGGGCGGGAGAGACCCAGTACTTC.

This clone was picked up a small number of times. CDR3 nucleotide sequence: TGTGCCAGCAGCTTAGAGCAGGAAGGCTACACCTTC. It codes for CASSLEQEGYTF. The rearrangement joins TRBV4-2 to TRBJ1-2; D gene uncertain. The germline gives CDR1 LGHNA, CDR2 YNFKEQ. The ends were cut back, 5 bases at V and 8 bases at J, with 12 bases in the middle. The length of the CDR3 is 12 residues.

The chain links TRBV19 to TRBJ2-1; D is undetermined. V was pared by 1 base and J by 0 bases, with 7 bases between. The length of the CDR3 is 15 residues. Germline CDR1 is LNHDA and CDR2 is SQIVND (reference sequence). CDR3 sequence: CASSIAGDSYNEQFF. The CDR3 DNA reads as TGTGCCAGTAGTATAGCAGGCGACTCCTACAATGAGCAGTTCTTC.

The genes are TRBV9 and TRBJ2-3; 7 nucleotides line up with TRBD2. The CDR3 is made up of 17 amino acids. Germline V gene data show CDR1 as SGDLS and CDR2 as YYNGEE. Trimming at V came to 2 bases and at J to 3 bases, leaving 12 bases not matched to a gene. As DNA, the CDR3 is TGTGCCAGCAGCGTGAGGGCCCATGTCGGGGGGACAGATACGCAGTATTTT. Amino acid sequence: CASSVRAHVGGTDTQYF.

The chain recombines TRBV4-3 with TRBJ1-2, with 7 bases identical to TRBD1. The CDR3 is made up of 15 amino acids. V was clipped by 0 bases and J by 8 bases; unmatched bases: 9. Germline assignment: CDR1 LGHNA and CDR2 YSLEER. The DNA for the CDR3 is TGCGCCAGCAGCCAAGATCAGGGGGGAAAGAAAGGCTACACCTTC. Amino acid sequence: CASSQDQGGKKGYTF.

The chain joins TRBV18 to TRBJ2-3, with 7 bases matching TRBD1. The CDR3 has 15 amino acids. V was pared by 3 bases and J by 3 bases, with 6 bases of the junction left unmatched. Germline V lookup: CDR1 KGHSH, CDR2 LQKENI. DNA of the CDR3: TGTGCCAGCTCACCGAGACAGGGAAGTACAGATACGCAGTATTTT. Amino acids: CASSPRQGSTDTQYF.

The J gene is TRBJ1-2, the V gene TRBV25-1, with TRBD1 as a possible D gene (5 bases). This CDR3 region has 12 residues. V lost 4 bases and J 4 bases, leaving 7 bases between the germline ends. Germline V gene sequence: CDR1 MGHDK, CDR2 SYGVNS. The CDR3 sequence: CASSGDGYGYTF. As DNA, the CDR3 is TGTGCCAGCAGTGGGGACGGCTATGGCTACACCTTC.

This clone was detected only once. The chain joins TRBV19 to TRBJ1-5, with a weak D call TRBD1 (6 bases). CDR1 LNHDA and CDR2 SQIVND come from the germline V gene (reference sequence). Trimming removed 1 base at V and 4 bases at J, with 17 bases between. The CDR3 extends over 17 amino acids. CDR3 residues: CASSIGRGDQGNQPQHF. In DNA, the CDR3 is TGTGCCAGTAGTATAGGCCGGGGGGACCAGGGGAATCAGCCCCAGCATTTT.

The chain links TRBV13 to TRBJ2-7, with TRBD1 identical over 9 bases. From germline, CDR1 is PRHDT and CDR2 FYEKMQ (reference sequence). CDR3 length: 15 residues. V shed 5 bases, J shed 1 base, and the junction held 6 bases outside the gene matches. This CDR3 reads CASSPGGTGSYEQYF. The CDR3 coding sequence is TGTGCCAGCAGCCCAGGGGGGACAGGGTCCTACGAGCAGTACTTC. The variable domain in full, completed from reference TRBV13 and TRBJ2-7, reads AAGVIQSPRHLIKEKRETATLKCYPIPRHDTVYWYQQGPGQDPQFLISFYEKMQSDKGSIPDRFSAQQFSDYHSELNMSSLELGDSALYFCASSPGGTGSYEQYFGPGTRLTVT.

The rearrangement uses TRBV11-2 and TRBJ1-2; maybe TRBD1 (6 bases). The CDR3 extends over 16 amino acids. Trimming pared 2 bases from V and 8 bases from J, leaving 21 bases between. Germline V CDR1 and CDR2: SGHAT, FQNNGV. The chain's CDR3 is CASSLSPDSYFRGYTF. CDR3 bases: TGTGCCAGCAGCTTAAGCCCGGACAGTTACTTCCGAGGCTACACCTTC. Filled out from reference TRBV11-2 and TRBJ1-2, the complete variable domain reads EAGVAQSPRYKIIEKRQSVAFWCNPISGHATLYWYQQILGQGPKLLIQFQNNGVVDDSQLPKDRFSAERLKGVDSTLKIQPAKLEDSAVYLCASSLSPDSYFRGYTFGSGTRLTVV.

The chain combines TRBV19 with TRBJ2-1; TRBD2 agrees at 10 bases. V gave up 1 base and J gave up 3 bases; unmatched junction bases: 3. Germline CDR1 is LNHDA and CDR2 is SQIVND (reference sequence). The CDR3 length is 16 residues. CDR3 loop: CASSIVLAGYYNEQFF. DNA of the CDR3: TGTGCCAGTAGTATAGTACTAGCGGGGTACTACAATGAGCAGTTCTTC.

This chain connects TRBV6-1 to TRBJ2-5, with D tentatively TRBD2 (5 bases). The CDR3 totals 13 residues. The germline V gene has CDR1 MNHNS and CDR2 SASEGT. Trimming removed 1 base at V and 7 bases at J, with 10 bases between. In DNA, the CDR3 is TGTGCCAGCAGTGAAGGAAGAGGACTGACCCAGTACTTC. This encodes CASSEGRGLTQYF.

This chain joins TRBV27 and TRBJ2-7; 10 nucleotides match TRBD2. After removal of 6 bases from V and 2 bases from J, the junction contained 4 bases not matched to a gene. This CDR3 comprises 14 residues. Germline CDR1 reads MNHEY; CDR2 reads SMNVEV (reference sequence). This CDR3 is CASRVSGRPYEQYF. CDR3 nucleotides: TGTGCCAGCAGGGTTAGCGGGAGGCCCTACGAGCAGTACTTC.

The rearrangement uses TRBV5-8 and TRBJ1-5, with unresolved D. Deletions cut 2 bases from V and 4 bases from J, with 19 bases between. The CDR3 totals 17 residues. Germline lookup yields CDR1 SGHTS and CDR2 YDEGEE. The CDR3 is CASSLGDRREGNQPQHF. For the CDR3, the DNA is TGTGCCAGCAGCTTAGGTGACCGAAGGGAGGGAAATCAGCCCCAGCATTTT.

The chain recombines TRBV7-9 with TRBJ1-2; possibly TRBD1 for D (6 bases). Germline values: CDR1 SEHNR, CDR2 FQNEAQ (reference sequence). The ends were cut back, 1 base at V and 8 bases at J, with 20 bases in the middle. CDR3 length equals 16 residues. CDR3 bases: TGTGCCAGCAGCTTAGGGTCCGGGAACAGGGTCGGGGGCTACACCTTC. It is translated as CASSLGSGNRVGGYTF.

The rearrangement joins TRBV27 to TRBJ2-1; D possibly corresponds to TRBD2 (6 bases). Germline lookup yields CDR1 MNHEY and CDR2 SMNVEV (reference sequence). The V end lost 3 bases, the J end lost 0 bases, and 9 bases lay between the germline ends. The CDR3 extends over 15 amino acids. The CDR3 DNA reads TGTGCCAGCAGTTTTAGCGGCGCCTCCTACAATGAGCAGTTCTTC. Its translation: CASSFSGASYNEQFF.

This clone has more than one count but fewer than ten. This chain joins TRBV6-1 and TRBJ2-5; D remains unclear. Trimming stripped 2 bases from V and 1 base from J, with 14 bases between. This CDR3 has 16 amino acids. The germline V gene has CDR1 MNHNS and CDR2 SASEGT. The CDR3 DNA follows: TGTGCCAGCAGTGAACCTGGCAGGAAAATCCAAGAGACCCAGTACTTC. This codes for CASSEPGRKIQETQYF.

This chain joins TRBV29-1 and TRBJ2-5; 7 bases match TRBD2. V was pared by 6 bases and J by 4 bases, with 2 bases of the junction left unmatched. Germline CDR1 and CDR2: SQVTM and ANQGSEA. The CDR3 is 11 amino acids. CDR3 protein: CSVGGVETQYF. The CDR3, as DNA: TGCAGCGTGGGAGGGGTAGAGACCCAGTACTTC.

CDR3 sequence reads: CASSDPSGRGDEQFF. The CDR3 nucleotides are TGTGCCAGCAGTGACCCTAGCGGGAGGGGCGATGAGCAGTTCTTC. The V call is TRBV25-1, the J call TRBJ2-1; 12 positions match TRBD2. This CDR3 is 15 amino acids long. The V gene's germline CDR1 is MGHDK and CDR2 SYGVNS. J was trimmed by 8 bases and V by 3 bases; bases with no gene match: 5.

V is TRBV7-9 and J is TRBJ1-6, with TRBD1 matching over 7 bases. There are 14 residues in the CDR3. CDR1 is SEHNR, CDR2 FQNEAQ, per germline (reference sequence). V lost 3 bases to trimming and J lost 10 bases; unmatched junction nucleotides: 6. CDR3: CASSFPRGDSPLHF. The CDR3 nucleotides read TGTGCCAGCAGCTTTCCCAGGGGGGACTCACCCCTCCACTTT.

Here the CDR3 reads CAWSVGAYGYTF. Written as DNA, the CDR3 is TGTGCCTGGAGTGTAGGGGCCTATGGCTACACCTTC. The chain has TRBV30 and TRBJ1-2, with D perhaps TRBD1 (5 bases). Trimming removed 0 bases at V and 4 bases at J, with 6 bases between. The CDR3 contains 12 residues. Looked up from germline, CDR1 is GTSNPN and CDR2 is SVGIG (reference sequence).

This clone was found a few times. This chain links TRBV7-2 with TRBJ2-2; TRBD1 aligns across 8 bases. With 5 bases clipped from V and 0 bases from J, the junction kept 5 bases outside the gene matches. Germline-derived CDR1 and CDR2 are SGHTA and FQGNSA. This CDR3 region has 16 residues. In DNA form, the CDR3 reads TGTGCCAGCAGCATTGACAGGGGCACGAACACCGGGGAGCTGTTTTTT. Its protein is CASSIDRGTNTGELFF.

The CDR3 reads CASSRTGEWDEQYF. Here the CDR3 DNA reads TGTGCCAGCAGTCGAACAGGGGAATGGGACGAGCAGTACTTC. V usage is TRBV6-5 and J usage is TRBJ2-7; TRBD1 aligns across 7 bases. Germline trimming cut 5 bases from V and 5 bases from J; bases unmatched to any gene: 9. The CDR3 totals 14 residues. In germline, CDR1 is MNHEY, CDR2 SVGAGI.

This chain links TRBV11-3 with TRBJ2-5, with 8 positions matching TRBD2. Germline CDR1 and CDR2: SGHNT and YENEEA. J gave up 4 bases and V 1 base, and 5 bases lay outside the gene matches. This CDR3 region has 15 residues. The DNA for the CDR3 is TGTGCCAGCAGCTTAGGAGGGCTAGCGGGAGAGACCCAGTACTTC. It translates to CASSLGGLAGETQYF.

This clone occurred once. The chain carries TRBV4-2 and TRBJ1-4; a weak D match, TRBD1 (6 bases). The ends were cut back, 1 base at V and 13 bases at J, with 22 bases in the middle. The CDR3 is made up of 16 amino acids. Germline CDR1 and CDR2: LGHNA and YNFKEQ. CDR3 sequence reads: CASSQGDGTSSRGLFF. For the CDR3, the DNA is TGTGCCAGCAGCCAAGGGGACGGGACATCGAGTAGGGGACTGTTTTTT.

The chain combines TRBV14 with TRBJ1-1, with TRBD1 matching over 7 bases. V lost 0 bases and J lost 4; bases outside the gene matches: 8. Germline values: CDR1 SGHDN, CDR2 FVKESK. The CDR3 length is 16 residues. As DNA, the CDR3 is TGTGCCAGCAGCCAAGATCAGGGGGAAGGCTTCACTGAAGCTTTCTTT. This sequence encodes CASSQDQGEGFTEAFF. The full variable domain, in which reference TRBV14 and TRBJ1-1 provide the parts outside the CDR3, is EAGVTQFPSHSVIEKGQTVTLRCDPISGHDNLYWYRRVMGKEIKFLLHFVKESKQDESGMPNNRFLAERTGGTYSTLKVQPAELEDSGVYFCASSQDQGEGFTEAFFGQGTRLTVV.

This rearrangement joins TRBV7-9 to TRBJ2-3, with 14 bases aligning to TRBD2. The length of the CDR3 is 15 residues. Losses at the gene ends were 5 bases for V and 4 bases for J; bases not matched to a gene: 2. CDR1 SEHNR and CDR2 FQNEAQ come from the germline V gene (reference sequence). CDR3 loop: CASSLTSGGADTQYF. The CDR3 DNA is TGTGCCAGCAGCCTGACTAGCGGGGGGGCAGATACGCAGTATTTT.

The chain employs TRBV5-1 and TRBJ2-3; TRBD1 might be the D (6 bases). The CDR3 sequence is 13 residues long. V lost 4 bases and J lost 5, with 11 bases in between. The germline CDR1 and CDR2 sequences are SGHRS and YFSETQ. The CDR3 DNA sequence: TGCGCCAGCAGCGCTACAGGGAGAGATACGCAGTATTTT. It translates to CASSATGRDTQYF.

The rearrangement links TRBV6-5 to TRBJ1-2; no clear D gene. The CDR3 contains 13 residues. Trimming stripped 2 bases from V and 4 bases from J, with 8 bases between. Germline CDR1 and CDR2: MNHEY and SVGAGI. CDR3: CASSYEGAYGYTF. CDR3 bases: TGTGCCAGCAGTTACGAGGGAGCCTATGGCTACACCTTC.

The chain carries TRBV27 and TRBJ2-7; 7 nucleotides match TRBD2. CDR1 and CDR2 (germline): MNHEY, SMNVEV (reference sequence). CDR3 length: 16 amino acids. The junction had 10 bases not matched to a gene; V was cut back by 5 bases and J by 0 bases. In nucleotides, the CDR3 is TGTGCCAGCAGTACCCGGGAGGACCGATCCTCCTACGAGCAGTACTTC. Translated, it gives CASSTREDRSSYEQYF.

The CDR3 DNA reads TGTGCCAGCAGCCCGGACAGGGTCTCCTACGAGCAGTACTTC. Amino acid sequence: CASSPDRVSYEQYF. The genes are TRBV7-2 and TRBJ2-7; 8 positions agree with TRBD1. The length of the CDR3 is 14 residues. The germline gives CDR1 SGHTA, CDR2 FQGNSA. J gave up 0 bases and V 5 bases, and 3 bases lay outside the gene matches.

J is TRBJ2-7 and V is TRBV5-1; 11 nucleotides line up with TRBD1. V was pared by 5 bases and J by 4 bases, with 11 bases of the junction left unmatched. There are 16 residues in the CDR3. Germline V gene sequence: CDR1 SGHRS, CDR2 YFSETQ. Here the CDR3 DNA reads TGCGCCAGCAGTCTGAAACCGGGACAGGGGGTTTACGAGCAGTACTTC. Its translation is CASSLKPGQGVYEQYF.